One TCR beta chain is described in this entry. Its antigen remains unidentified. These data come from a study of CD8 T cells in ankylosing spondylitis. Whole-study findings and limits: For ankylosing spondylitis blood, a TCR beta motif of fewer than 10 highly homologous variants appeared characteristic. A number of the motif variants had already been described in reactive arthritis synovial fluid and blood.

Deletions cut 3 bases from V and 2 bases from J, with 15 bases between. CDR3 length: 16 residues. From the 5' RACE reads, TCRdb called clonotypes with MiXCR, one entry per CDR3 protein. The sample consists of 250,000 to 300,000 distinct CDR3 sequences, 15% to 20% of them appearing once. Sequencing was carried out using blood, either unsorted or a sorted T cell fraction (not recorded which). The sequence was obtained from a male donor with ankylosing spondylitis or in good health (not recorded which). This chain joins TRBV12-3 or TRBV12-4 and TRBJ2-3; D ambiguous. The CDR3 region is CASSLSSGSNTDTQYF. The DNA of the CDR3 is TGTGCCAGCAGTTTGAGTTCTGGTTCGAACACAGATACGCAGTATTTT.